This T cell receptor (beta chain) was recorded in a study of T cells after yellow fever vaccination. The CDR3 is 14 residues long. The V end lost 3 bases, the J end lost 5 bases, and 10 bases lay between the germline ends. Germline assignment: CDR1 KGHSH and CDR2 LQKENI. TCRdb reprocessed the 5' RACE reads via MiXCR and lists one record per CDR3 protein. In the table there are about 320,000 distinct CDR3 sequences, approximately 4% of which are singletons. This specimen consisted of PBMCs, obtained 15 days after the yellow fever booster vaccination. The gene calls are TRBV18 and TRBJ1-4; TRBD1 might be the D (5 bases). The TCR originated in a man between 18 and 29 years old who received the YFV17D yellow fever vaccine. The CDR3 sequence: CASSPGPRNEKLFF. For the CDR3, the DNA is TGTGCCAGCTCACCGGGACCGAGAAATGAAAAACTGTTTTTT.